Following are 31 T cell receptor beta chains from one sample sequenced in a study of OX40 agonist ivuxolimab in advanced cancers. Data came from immunoSEQ multiplex PCR; TCRdb stores just in-frame clones and leaves some out. The sample holds around 81,000 clones; approximately 87% are singletons and the top ten take roughly 0.89%. The sequenced sample was CD4+ or CD8+ T cells sorted from blood, obtained in a trial of the OX40 agonist ivuxolimab. These receptors were collected from an adult with an advanced solid tumor such as melanoma, head and neck, liver or kidney cancer.

The chain is built from TRBV7-2 and TRBJ2-2; D might be TRBD1 (6 bases). The germline V gene encodes CDR1 SGHTA and CDR2 FQGNSA. V lost 3 bases and J lost 2, with 13 bases in between. The CDR3 consists of 16 residues. CDR3 DNA sequence: TGTGCCAGCAGCTTTGCGCAGGGGATTAACACCGGGGAGCTGTTTTTT. This translates into CASSFAQGINTGELFF.

The J gene is TRBJ2-7, the V gene TRBV15; D may be TRBD1 or TRBD2 (6 bases each). Germline CDR1 is LNHNV and CDR2 is YYDKDF (reference sequence). Deletions cut 6 bases from V and 9 bases from J, with 15 bases between. The CDR3 is 12 residues long. Written as DNA, the CDR3 is TGTGCCACCAGAGGTCGAGGGGGGAGGCAGTACTTC. Translating it yields CATRGRGGRQYF.

In its sample, this clone was seen a few times. CDR3 coding DNA: TGTGCCAGCAGCCAATCTTTGGCTGGCGGGAGGGCCTATACCGGGGAGCTGTTTTTT. This encodes CASSQSLAGGRAYTGELFF. This chain links TRBV11-2 with TRBJ2-2, with 9 positions matching TRBD2. Germline V gene data show CDR1 as SGHAT and CDR2 as FQNNGV. Trimming removed 5 bases from V and 5 bases from J; junction bases left unmatched: 18. The CDR3 loop spans 19 amino acids.

The chain couples TRBV2 to TRBJ2-1; D gene unclear. The CDR3 consists of 14 residues. Germline V gene data show CDR1 as SNHLY and CDR2 as FYNNEI. V was trimmed by 0 bases and J by 5 bases, leaving 8 bases between them. In nucleotides, the CDR3 is TGTGCCAGCAGTGAAGCGGGCGGCAACAATGAGCAGTTCTTC. This gives the protein CASSEAGGNNEQFF.

This clone came up many times. The chain recombines TRBV6-1 with TRBJ1-3; D is uncertain. The germline CDR1 and CDR2 sequences are MNHNS and SASEGT. There are 11 residues in the CDR3. V dropped 3 bases and J dropped 6 bases, with 3 bases sitting between them. The CDR3 nucleotides read TGTGCCAGCAGTGAGGAAAACACCATATATTTT. It translates to CASSEENTIYF.

J is TRBJ2-7 and V is TRBV5-8; TRBD1 might be the D (6 bases). Per the germline V gene, CDR1 is SGHTS and CDR2 is YDEGEE. The CDR3 sequence is 13 residues long. V lost 0 bases and J lost 4, with 8 bases in between. This CDR3 reads CASSLVDSYEQYF. The DNA of the CDR3 is TGTGCCAGCAGCTTGGTGGACAGTTACGAGCAGTACTTC.

V gene TRBV2 combines with J gene TRBJ2-5, with D perhaps TRBD2 (6 bases). CDR3 size: 14 residues. V lost 4 bases to trimming and J lost 4 bases, with 13 bases between them. Germline V gives CDR1 SNHLY, CDR2 FYNNEI. The CDR3 reads CASSALGGIETQYF. CDR3 DNA sequence: TGTGCCAGCAGTGCCCTAGGAGGGATAGAGACCCAGTACTTC.

The chain joins TRBV2 to TRBJ1-2; no clear D gene. Germline CDR1 reads SNHLY; CDR2 reads FYNNEI. This CDR3 has 15 amino acids. The germline V and J ends were trimmed by 3 bases and 2 bases, with 13 bases remaining between them. The CDR3 bases are TGTGCCAGCAGTGACCCTTACAGCGGAAACTATGGCTACACCTTC. Its protein is CASSDPYSGNYGYTF.

This rearrangement joins TRBV2 to TRBJ1-5; D is ambiguous. Trimming removed 7 bases from V and 5 bases from J, with 12 bases in between. The length of the CDR3 is 13 residues. Germline CDR1 SNHLY, CDR2 FYNNEI. This chain's CDR3 is CASKRRVDQPQHF. In DNA, the CDR3 is TGTGCCAGCAAGAGGAGGGTGGATCAGCCCCAGCATTTT.

The V and J genes are TRBV5-1 and TRBJ1-1; 10 bases fit TRBD1. Germline lookup yields CDR1 SGHRS and CDR2 YFSETQ. This CDR3 comprises 16 residues. Trimming at V came to 3 bases and at J to 5 bases, leaving 10 bases not matched to a gene. CDR3 DNA: TGCGCCAGCAGCTCCCTCCGGGACAGGGGTCCGACTGAAGCTTTCTTT. Translated, it gives CASSSLRDRGPTEAFF.

V is TRBV4-3 and J is TRBJ1-2; perhaps TRBD1 as D (5 bases). CDR1 is LGHNA, CDR2 YSLEER, per germline. This CDR3 is built from 16 residues. Trimming cost V 4 bases and J 7 bases, with 22 bases left between them. The CDR3 is CASSPGQVGMGLGYTF. The CDR3, as DNA: TGCGCCAGCAGCCCCGGCCAGGTTGGGATGGGACTTGGCTACACCTTC.

J is TRBJ2-1 and V is TRBV11-2; 11 bases fit TRBD2. V shed 5 bases and J 9 bases; nucleotides not matched to a gene: 9. Germline V CDR1 and CDR2: SGHAT, FQNNGV. There are 15 residues in the CDR3. CDR3 region: CASSPDLSGRVEQFF. Here the CDR3 DNA reads TGTGCCAGCAGCCCGGACCTTAGCGGGAGGGTTGAGCAGTTCTTC.

This clone was recorded once. The chain links TRBV7-9 to TRBJ1-6; maybe TRBD1 (6 bases). V lost 5 bases, J lost 7 bases, and 12 bases lay in between. Germline values: CDR1 SEHNR, CDR2 FQNEAQ (reference sequence). There are 14 residues in the CDR3. The CDR3 sequence: CASSLGQQNSPLHF. The CDR3 nucleotides are TGTGCCAGCAGCCTCGGACAGCAGAATTCACCCCTCCACTTT. The complete variable domain, with remaining parts taken from reference TRBV7-9 and TRBJ1-6, reads DTGVSQNPRHKITKRGQNVTFRCDPISEHNRLYWYRQTLGQGPEFLTYFQNEAQLEKSRLLSDRFSAERPKGSFSTLEIQRTEQGDSAMYLCASSLGQQNSPLHFGNGTRLTVT.

J is TRBJ1-2 and V is TRBV7-2; D is undetermined. Trimming left V 4 bases short and J 2 bases short, with 17 bases between. The CDR3 totals 16 residues. Germline V lookup: CDR1 SGHTA, CDR2 FQGNSA. The CDR3: CASSSTPGRKNYGYTF. In DNA, the CDR3 is TGTGCCAGCAGCTCAACTCCGGGCCGCAAGAACTATGGCTACACCTTC.

This clone was found once. The rearrangement links TRBV10-3 to TRBJ1-1, with D perhaps matching TRBD1 (5 bases). Looked up from germline, CDR1 is ENHRY and CDR2 is SYGVKD. The CDR3 has 14 amino acids. V lost 3 bases and J 5 bases, leaving 13 bases between the germline ends. This chain's CDR3 is CAISDGGSWTEAFF. The CDR3 DNA sequence: TGTGCCATCAGTGATGGGGGGAGCTGGACTGAAGCTTTCTTT.

The DNA for the CDR3 is TGCGCCAGCAGCTTAGGGCAGGGGGCTTACAATGAGCAGTTCTTC. Translated: CASSLGQGAYNEQFF. This rearrangement joins TRBV5-1 to TRBJ2-1; 8 nucleotides line up with TRBD1. V was pared by 2 bases and J by 4 bases, with 5 bases of the junction left unmatched. This CDR3 contains 15 residues. Per germline, CDR1 SGHRS and CDR2 YFSETQ.

The rearrangement links TRBV11-3 to TRBJ2-3; the match to TRBD1 covers 9 bases. Germline V gene sequence: CDR1 SGHNT, CDR2 YENEEA. CDR3 length: 20 amino acids. V trimming: 5 bases; J trimming: 2 bases; junction bases outside the gene matches: 20. The CDR3 nucleotides are TGTGCCAGCAGCCATACGACAGGGGGGCTGCTACTGGGCGCCACAGATACGCAGTATTTT. Its protein product is CASSHTTGGLLLGATDTQYF.

The genes are TRBV9 and TRBJ1-4, with TRBD1 matching 9 bases. CDR3 length equals 15 residues. The J segment lost 6 bases and the V segment lost 4 bases, leaving 7 bases of the junction unmatched. The germline CDR1 and CDR2 sequences are SGDLS and YYNGEE. The CDR3 is CASSFGDREYEKLFF. The CDR3 DNA follows: TGTGCCAGCAGCTTCGGGGACAGGGAATATGAAAAACTGTTTTTT.

V gene TRBV9 combines with J gene TRBJ1-6, with D perhaps matching TRBD1 (6 bases). The length of the CDR3 is 14 residues. Between the trimmed V and J ends, which lost 0 bases and 7 bases, there was a span of 8 bases. Looked up from germline, CDR1 is SGDLS and CDR2 is YYNGEE. CDR3 in amino acids: CASSVVGANSPLHF. CDR3 sequence (DNA): TGTGCCAGCAGCGTAGTGGGGGCCAATTCACCCCTCCACTTT.

This chain uses TRBV28 with TRBJ2-2; 7 nucleotides match TRBD2. J was trimmed by 4 bases and V by 7 bases; bases with no gene match: 18. This CDR3 spans 18 amino acids. CDR1 is MDHEN, CDR2 SYDVKM, per germline. In nucleotides, the CDR3 is TGTGCCAGCACAATTCTGGGCGGGAGTAAAAGCGGCACCGGGGAGCTGTTTTTT. It specifies CASTILGGSKSGTGELFF.

V is TRBV7-9 and J is TRBJ2-3, with 9 nucleotides matching TRBD2. Germline V gives CDR1 SEHNR, CDR2 FQNEAQ (reference sequence). The CDR3 consists of 16 residues. V dropped 1 base and J dropped 3; count of bases not matched to a gene: 5. The DNA for the CDR3 is TGTGCCAGCAGCTTAGAGGGGGGACTAGCAACAGATACGCAGTATTTT. Translating gives CASSLEGGLATDTQYF.

In its sample, this clone was seen a few times. The V gene is TRBV6-1, the J gene TRBJ2-5; a weak D match, TRBD1 (5 bases). The CDR3 has 13 residues. The germline V gene encodes CDR1 MNHNS and CDR2 SASEGT. With 3 bases removed from V and 0 bases from J, the gap between germline ends came to 5 bases. Here the CDR3 DNA reads TGTGCCAGCAGTGAGGGGCACCAAGAGACCCAGTACTTC. This encodes CASSEGHQETQYF.

This rearrangement joins TRBV7-8 to TRBJ1-1; TRBD1 is a possible D gene (5 bases). The germline V gene has CDR1 SGHVS and CDR2 FQNEAQ. Trimming stripped 4 bases from V and 1 base from J, with 16 bases between. The CDR3 runs to 16 residues. CDR3 region: CASSSRPTGPNTEAFF. CDR3 nucleotide sequence: TGTGCCAGCAGCTCACGTCCCACAGGTCCGAACACTGAAGCTTTCTTT.

Only one count was recorded for this clone. DNA for the CDR3: TGTGCCAGCAGTTACGGGGTCTTAGGCTACACCTTC. Translated: CASSYGVLGYTF. The J gene is TRBJ1-2, the V gene TRBV6-5; D gene uncertain. Trimming pared 2 bases from V and 8 bases from J, leaving 9 bases between. Germline assignment: CDR1 MNHEY and CDR2 SVGAGI. The CDR3 is 12 residues long.

This chain uses TRBV7-9 with TRBJ2-5, with 8 bases identical to TRBD1. The better agreement between TRBJ2-7 and the DNA end casts doubt on the J call. Germline-derived CDR1 and CDR2 are SEHNR and FQNEAQ (reference sequence). The CDR3 covers 14 residues. In DNA, the CDR3 is TGTGCCAGCAGCCCCCGCGACAGGGGCTACGAGCAGTACTTC. Encoded protein: CASSPRDRGYEQYF.

The genes are TRBV2 and TRBJ2-3, with 8 bases matching TRBD1. Germline CDR1 and CDR2: SNHLY and FYNNEI. The CDR3 consists of 14 residues. With 6 bases clipped from V and 2 bases from J, the junction kept 4 bases outside the gene matches. The CDR3 region has the DNA TGTGCCAGCAGAGGGGACAGGAACACAGATACGCAGTATTTT. The encoded protein is CASRGDRNTDTQYF.

The CDR3 DNA follows: TGTGCCAGCATGGTCCGGACTAGCGGGACGACCGGGGAGCTGTTTTTT. Its translation is CASMVRTSGTTGELFF. V gene TRBV25-1 combines with J gene TRBJ2-2, with 12 bases matching TRBD2. J was trimmed by 5 bases and V by 7 bases; bases with no gene match: 8. CDR3 size: 16 residues. Germline CDR1 is MGHDK and CDR2 is SYGVNS.

The V and J genes are TRBV28 and TRBJ1-1; D is unresolved. This CDR3 has 14 amino acids. Trimming pared 7 bases from V and 11 bases from J, leaving 23 bases between. Looked up from germline, CDR1 is MDHEN and CDR2 is SYDVKM. This CDR3 reads CASNSGVDIRVAFF. The CDR3 nucleotides are TGTGCCAGCAATAGTGGGGTCGATATAAGAGTGGCTTTCTTT.

The chain couples TRBV15 to TRBJ2-1; tentative D call: TRBD2 (6 bases). Germline assignment: CDR1 LNHNV and CDR2 YYDKDF (reference sequence). There are 15 residues in the CDR3. The V end was cut by 5 bases, the J end by 2 bases, with 13 bases between. This chain's CDR3 is CATSGGTRAYNEQFF. The CDR3 DNA is TGTGCCACCAGCGGAGGGACGAGGGCCTACAATGAGCAGTTCTTC.

This rearrangement joins TRBV5-4 to TRBJ1-2, with a possible D match to TRBD1 (5 bases). V was pared by 0 bases and J by 2 bases, with 11 bases between. This CDR3 spans 15 amino acids. The germline CDR1 and CDR2 sequences are SGHNT and YYREEE (reference sequence). The CDR3 region has the DNA TGTGCCAGCAGCTTGGAACGGGGGAGGAACTATGGCTACACCTTC. It codes for CASSLERGRNYGYTF. Drawing the rest from reference TRBV5-4 and TRBJ1-2, the complete variable domain is ETGVTQSPTHLIKTRGQQVTLRCSSQSGHNTVSWYQQALGQGPQFIFQYYREEENGRGNFPPRFSGLQFPNYSSELNVNALELDDSALYLCASSLERGRNYGYTFGSGTRLTVV.

This clone was detected only once. The chain uses TRBV5-1 and TRBJ1-1, with D unclear. This CDR3 is 14 amino acids long. Between the trimmed V and J ends, which lost 3 bases and 0 bases, there was a span of 9 bases. Germline loops: CDR1 SGHRS, CDR2 YFSETQ. This CDR3 reads CASSSWTVNTEAFF. DNA of the CDR3: TGCGCCAGCAGCTCGTGGACTGTGAACACTGAAGCTTTCTTT. Full variable domain (outside the CDR3, taken from reference TRBV5-1 and TRBJ1-1): KAGVTQTPRYLIKTRGQQVTLSCSPISGHRSVSWYQQTPGQGLQFLFEYFSETQRNKGNFPGRFSGRQFSNSRSEMNVSTLELGDSALYLCASSSWTVNTEAFFGQGTRLTVV.